These 27 T cell receptor beta chains originate from one sample sequenced in a study of T cells in Graves' hyperthyroidism and ophthalmopathy. There were TCR beta CDR3 regions amplified from RNA transcripts. TCR CDR3 regions were first amplified by RT-PCR with HTBI primers. TCRdb re-called the multiplex PCR reads through MiXCR, storing one row per CDR3 protein. The top ten hold about 7.7% of the sample, which has hundreds of thousands of distinct CDR3 sequences, around 16% seen once. The sequencing input was blood. These receptors originate from a woman aged 18-29 years with Graves' hyperthyroidism.

The J gene is TRBJ1-2, the V gene TRBV6-4; 7 bases fit TRBD1. Trimming at V came to 7 bases and at J to 11 bases, leaving 13 bases not matched to a gene. This CDR3 has 13 residues. The germline CDR1 and CDR2 sequences are MRHNA and SNTAGT. The CDR3 loop reads CASTVPRQGGYTF. CDR3 DNA sequence: TGTGCCAGCACCGTTCCGCGACAGGGAGGTTACACCTTC.

There are many counts of this clonotype. This chain connects TRBV6-5 to TRBJ2-3; maybe TRBD1 (6 bases). CDR3 length: 15 residues. V was clipped by 4 bases and J by 1 base, with 12 bases between them. Germline V gene data show CDR1 as MNHEY and CDR2 as SVGAGI. CDR3 residues: CASSSRQEGTDTQYF. The CDR3 DNA reads as TGTGCCAGCAGTTCTCGACAGGAAGGCACAGATACGCAGTATTTT.

At least ten counts were recorded for this clonotype. This chain joins TRBV28 and TRBJ2-7, with TRBD1 identical over 9 bases. Germline CDR1 reads MDHEN; CDR2 reads SYDVKM. J gave up 8 bases and V 3 bases, and 11 bases lay outside the gene matches. The CDR3 is made up of 15 amino acids. CDR3 amino acids: CASSFQDRGTTQQYF. As DNA, the CDR3 is TGTGCCAGCAGTTTCCAGGACAGGGGAACTACGCAGCAGTACTTC.

This clonotype was observed a few times. The chain carries TRBV15 and TRBJ2-7; 12 nucleotides line up with TRBD2. Trimming removed 1 base from V and 7 bases from J; junction bases left unmatched: 5. The CDR3 covers 15 residues. The germline V gene has CDR1 LNHNV and CDR2 YYDKDF (reference sequence). The CDR3 region is CATSRVTGLAGEQYF. Written as DNA, the CDR3 is TGTGCCACCAGCAGAGTAACTGGACTAGCGGGGGAGCAGTACTTC.

In this sample, this clonotype turned up many times. The chain recombines TRBV9 with TRBJ2-5; 9 positions match TRBD1. Germline loops: CDR1 SGDLS, CDR2 YYNGEE. With V trimmed by 0 bases and J by 2 bases, 5 bases remained unmatched. The CDR3 is 16 amino acids. This CDR3 reads CASSVAVDRGQETQYF. CDR3 nucleotide sequence: TGTGCCAGCAGCGTAGCTGTGGACAGGGGACAAGAGACCCAGTACTTC.

This clonotype was seen repeatedly, ten times or more. V gene TRBV20-1 combines with J gene TRBJ2-3; D is tentatively TRBD1 or TRBD2 (5 bases each). The germline CDR1 and CDR2 sequences are DFQATT and SNEGSKA (reference sequence). Trimming took off 5 bases at V and 2 bases at J, with 17 bases between the two ends. The CDR3 has 15 residues. The CDR3 protein is CSAPGATPFTDTQYF. CDR3 coding DNA: TGCAGTGCTCCCGGGGCCACGCCCTTCACAGATACGCAGTATTTT.

V usage is TRBV12-3 or TRBV12-4 and J usage is TRBJ2-5; unclear D gene. The DNA end favors TRBJ2-1, so the J call may be wrong. This CDR3 contains 12 residues. Written as DNA, the CDR3 is TGTGCCAGCAGTTTACTCCAAGAGACCCAGTTCTTC. Translated, it gives CASSLLQETQFF.

This clonotype was counted many times. The genes are TRBV7-8 and TRBJ2-7; weak D call: TRBD2 (6 bases). Germline V lookup: CDR1 SGHVS, CDR2 FQNEAQ. The length of the CDR3 is 17 residues. Trimming pared 3 bases from V and 2 bases from J, leaving 20 bases between. The CDR3: CASSLGLRLGPPYEQYF. The CDR3 DNA reads TGTGCCAGCAGCTTGGGACTGCGCCTCGGGCCCCCCTACGAGCAGTACTTC. Based on the CDR3 plus reference TRBV7-8 and TRBJ2-7, the full variable domain is GAGVSQSPRYKVAKRGQDVALRCDPISGHVSLFWYQQALGQGPEFLTYFQNEAQLDKSGLPSDRFFAERPEGSVSTLKIQRTQQEDSAVYLCASSLGLRLGPPYEQYFGPGTRLTVT.

By sample share, this clonotype is medium-sized. Germline and junction disagree at one end, which may indicate a read error. The DNA for the CDR3 is TGTGCCAGCAGTTTGAACTATGGCTACACCTTC. Its protein is CASSLNYGYTF. The chain uses TRBV5-1 and TRBJ1-2; no definite D call. Germline CDR1 is SGHRS and CDR2 is YFSETQ. The CDR3 has 11 residues.

This clonotype was counted at least ten times. The V gene is TRBV4-1, the J gene TRBJ1-1; 9 bases line up with TRBD1. Germline V gives CDR1 MGHRA, CDR2 YSYEKL. J gave up 3 bases and V 4 bases, and 6 bases lay outside the gene matches. The CDR3 is made up of 15 amino acids. This CDR3 is CASSPQGAPDTEAFF. The CDR3 nucleotides are TGCGCCAGCAGCCCACAGGGGGCCCCGGACACTGAAGCTTTCTTT.

The chain combines TRBV20-1 with TRBJ2-5; weak D call: TRBD2 (5 bases). The CDR3 is 13 residues long. Looked up from germline, CDR1 is DFQATT and CDR2 is SNEGSKA (reference sequence). Deletions cut 3 bases from V and 7 bases from J, with 15 bases between. The CDR3 protein is CSARAAGPRTQYF. CDR3 in DNA: TGCAGTGCTAGGGCCGCGGGCCCCAGGACCCAGTACTTC.

This clonotype has more than one count but fewer than ten. A much larger clone sits a single nucleotide away, making a read error possible. The chain is built from TRBV11-1 and TRBJ2-1, with 7 bases lining up with TRBD2. The germline gives CDR1 SGHAT, CDR2 FQDESV (reference sequence). The CDR3 is 14 amino acids. The CDR3 is CASSGGRSHNEQFF. DNA of the CDR3: TGTGCCAGTTCGGGAGGCCGCTCCCACAATGAGCAGTTCTTC.

The sample holds many counts of this clonotype. The V gene is TRBV20-1, the J gene TRBJ2-5, with 13 bases matching TRBD2. CDR1 and CDR2 from the germline V gene are DFQATT and SNEGSKA (reference sequence). CDR3 size: 17 residues. V trimming: 5 bases; J trimming: 1 base; junction bases outside the gene matches: 10. CDR3 sequence (DNA): TGCAGTGCTCCGACTAGCGGGAGGACTTTACTCCAAGAGACCCAGTACTTC. It translates to CSAPTSGRTLLQETQYF.

This clonotype was seen repeatedly, ten times or more. The chain uses TRBV7-9 and TRBJ1-6; D is unclear. The CDR3 loop spans 14 amino acids. V lost 3 bases and J 10 bases, leaving 13 bases between the germline ends. Germline CDR1 is SEHNR and CDR2 is FQNEAQ (reference sequence). In nucleotides, the CDR3 is TGTGCCAGCAGCTTGACCCTCGTTGGATCACCCCTCCACTTT. This sequence encodes CASSLTLVGSPLHF.

Concerning this clonotype itself: The CDR3 does not close with the conserved phenylalanine or tryptophan, likely indicating a read error. The chain carries TRBV7-6 and TRBJ2-1, with a possible D match to TRBD1 (5 bases). The CDR3 is 16 amino acids. The V gene lost 3 bases and the J gene lost 0 bases, with 12 bases spanning the gap. Germline V lookup: CDR1 SGHVS, CDR2 FNYEAQ. CDR3: CASSFVQEPSYNEQFL. The CDR3 DNA sequence: TGTGCCAGCAGCTTTGTACAGGAGCCCTCCTACAATGAGCAGTTCCTC.

The chain combines TRBV7-6 with TRBJ2-7; 8 positions match TRBD1. This CDR3 spans 15 amino acids. The germline CDR1 and CDR2 sequences are SGHVS and FNYEAQ. V shed 1 base and J 3 bases; nucleotides not matched to a gene: 5. The CDR3 DNA follows: TGTGCCAGCAGCTTAGGGGGGACAGGTTTCTACGAGCAGTACTTC. Translating it yields CASSLGGTGFYEQYF. The full variable domain, its missing parts supplied by reference TRBV7-6 and TRBJ2-7, is GAGVSQSPRYKVTKRGQDVALRCDPISGHVSLYWYRQALGQGPEFLTYFNYEAQQDKSGLPNDRFSAERPEGSISTLTIQRTEQRDSAMYRCASSLGGTGFYEQYFGPGTRLTVT.

The chain links TRBV5-1 to TRBJ1-1, with D perhaps matching TRBD1 (6 bases). The CDR3 consists of 17 residues. The V gene's germline CDR1 is SGHRS and CDR2 YFSETQ. Trimming shortened V by 0 bases and J by 4 bases, and 19 bases separated the two germline ends. The chain's CDR3 is CASSLGSQGMISTEAFF. The CDR3 DNA is TGCGCCAGCAGCTTGGGCTCCCAGGGGATGATAAGCACTGAAGCTTTCTTT. Full variable domain (rest looked up from reference TRBV5-1 and TRBJ1-1): KAGVTQTPRYLIKTRGQQVTLSCSPISGHRSVSWYQQTPGQGLQFLFEYFSETQRNKGNFPGRFSGRQFSNSRSEMNVSTLELGDSALYLCASSLGSQGMISTEAFFGQGTRLTVV.

This clonotype was seen at least ten times. The chain links TRBV2 to TRBJ2-3, with D possibly being TRBD1 (5 bases). CDR3 size: 14 residues. V dropped 3 bases and J dropped 2 bases, with 9 bases sitting between them. Germline CDR1 SNHLY, CDR2 FYNNEI. The chain's CDR3 is CASSDPRATDTQYF. CDR3 in DNA: TGTGCCAGCAGTGACCCCAGGGCCACAGATACGCAGTATTTT. The whole variable domain, filled in from reference TRBV2 and TRBJ2-3, reads EPEVTQTPSHQVTQMGQEVILRCVPISNHLYFYWYRQILGQKVEFLVSFYNNEISEKSEIFDDQFSVERPDGSNFTLKIRSTKLEDSAMYFCASSDPRATDTQYFGPGTRLTVL.

The sample holds many counts of this clonotype. V usage is TRBV7-9 and J usage is TRBJ2-5; D remains unclear. The CDR3 has 15 residues. Germline V gene lookup returns CDR1 SEHNR and CDR2 FQNEAQ (reference sequence). Between the trimmed V and J ends, which lost 5 bases and 4 bases, there was a span of 17 bases. CDR3 residues: CASSPPTSRGETQYF. In nucleotides, the CDR3 is TGTGCCAGCAGCCCCCCGACCAGCCGCGGAGAGACCCAGTACTTC.

The table lists this clonotype with many counts. The chain is built from TRBV30 and TRBJ1-1, with D tentatively TRBD1 (5 bases). The V gene lost 2 bases and the J gene lost 0 bases, with 13 bases spanning the gap. The CDR3 runs to 15 residues. Germline loops: CDR1 GTSNPN, CDR2 SVGIG (reference sequence). CDR3 coding DNA: TGTGCCTGGAGTCCCGCCGGGGGGATGAACACTGAAGCTTTCTTT. This sequence encodes CAWSPAGGMNTEAFF.

As DNA, the CDR3 is TGTGCCAGCAGCTTAGAGGGGCCCACCCAGTACTTC. Its protein is CASSLEGPTQYF. The chain links TRBV7-8 to TRBJ2-5; possibly TRBD1 for D (5 bases). The germline V gene has CDR1 SGHVS and CDR2 FQNEAQ. The CDR3 contains 12 residues. V lost 1 base and J lost 8, with 8 bases in between.

This clonotype occurred many times. J is TRBJ1-3 and V is TRBV6-1; D remains ambiguous. The CDR3 length is 14 residues. V was cut by 3 bases and J by 4 bases, with 10 bases left in between. Germline V gene data show CDR1 as MNHNS and CDR2 as SASEGT. CDR3 amino acids: CASSDQSGGNTIYF. CDR3 nucleotides: TGTGCCAGCAGTGACCAAAGCGGGGGAAACACCATATATTTT.

The sample holds a few counts of this clonotype. The genes are TRBV7-8 and TRBJ2-7; perhaps TRBD1 as D (6 bases). CDR1 SGHVS and CDR2 FQNEAQ come from the germline V gene. Trimming removed 5 bases from V and 6 bases from J, with 17 bases in between. The CDR3 extends over 14 amino acids. The CDR3 nucleotides are TGTGCCAGCAGCGGGCTACAGGGATGGGGCGAGCAGTACTTC. Its protein is CASSGLQGWGEQYF.

This chain uses TRBV5-1 with TRBJ1-1, with TRBD1 matching 9 bases. V was pared by 3 bases and J by 2 bases, with 5 bases of the junction left unmatched. Germline CDR1 and CDR2: SGHRS and YFSETQ. This CDR3 has 15 amino acids. The CDR3 here is CASSSSTGGNTEAFF. DNA for the CDR3: TGCGCCAGCAGCTCCTCGACAGGGGGTAACACTGAAGCTTTCTTT.

This clonotype has a handful of counts. This chain links TRBV6-1 with TRBJ2-7, with TRBD1 matching 7 bases. The CDR3 is 15 residues long. From germline, CDR1 is MNHNS and CDR2 SASEGT. The V segment lost 6 bases and the J segment 0 bases; nucleotides outside the gene matches: 8. DNA of the CDR3: TGTGCCAGCAGCCAAACCCGGGACAGCTCCTACGAGCAGTACTTC. Residues: CASSQTRDSSYEQYF.

This clonotype has at least ten counts. The genes are TRBV11-3 and TRBJ2-4; TRBD2 aligns across 10 bases. V shed 6 bases and J 2 bases; nucleotides not matched to a gene: 7. In germline, CDR1 is SGHNT, CDR2 YENEEA. This CDR3 has 16 amino acids. CDR3: CASSQAGGPTKNIQYF. The CDR3 DNA follows: TGTGCCAGCAGTCAAGCGGGAGGGCCGACCAAAAACATTCAGTACTTC.

The CDR3 region has the DNA TGTGCCAGCAGCGTAGGAGGAGGGGGGGATGAAAAACTGTTTTTT. Its translation: CASSVGGGGDEKLFF. The rearrangement uses TRBV9 and TRBJ1-4; tentative D call: TRBD1 (6 bases). Germline-derived CDR1 and CDR2 are SGDLS and YYNGEE. Trimming shortened V by 0 bases and J by 6 bases, and 12 bases separated the two germline ends. CDR3 length equals 15 residues.